Below, 21 T cell receptor beta chains from the same sample are listed, as sequenced in a study of metastatic and nonmetastatic thyroid tumors. Via MiXCR, TCRdb re-called the PCR reads. This table holds 20,000 or so clones, around a fifth found once. Each patient went into thyroid surgery without having received any treatment. Sequenced: tumor tissue. All receptors derive from a female donor with papillary thyroid cancer or a benign thyroid nodule (not recorded which). Some clones in this sample may be carry-over from other donors' samples.

Relative to its sample, this clone is medium-sized. V and J are TRBV11-1 and TRBJ1-3; TRBD1 matches at 8 bases. V was pared by 2 bases and J by 3 bases, with 6 bases of the junction left unmatched. The V gene's germline CDR1 is SGHAT and CDR2 FQDESV (reference sequence). This CDR3 is 16 amino acids long. The CDR3, as DNA: TGTGCCAGCAGCTTACGCAGACAGGGGTTTGGAAACACCATATATTTT. It codes for CASSLRRQGFGNTIYF.

Ten or more counts support this clone. The V gene is TRBV11-2, the J gene TRBJ2-7; 10 bases are a match to TRBD2. The CDR3 is 17 amino acids. The germline gives CDR1 SGHAT, CDR2 FQNNGV. J lost 2 bases, V lost 4 bases, and 11 bases had no gene match. CDR3 DNA sequence: TGTGCCAGCAGCTCTATGCTAGCGGGAGAGCGTCCCTACGAGCAGTACTTC. This sequence encodes CASSSMLAGERPYEQYF. The variable domain in full, with the rest retrieved from reference TRBV11-2 and TRBJ2-7, is EAGVAQSPRYKIIEKRQSVAFWCNPISGHATLYWYQQILGQGPKLLIQFQNNGVVDDSQLPKDRFSAERLKGVDSTLKIQPAKLEDSAVYLCASSSMLAGERPYEQYFGPGTRLTVT.

The CDR3, as DNA: TGTGCCAGCAGCTTGGGGGGGAACTATGGCTACACCTTC. It codes for CASSLGGNYGYTF. The chain links TRBV5-6 to TRBJ1-2; weak D call: TRBD1 (5 bases). Trimming cost V 0 bases and J 2 bases, with 5 bases left between them. Germline V gives CDR1 SGHDT, CDR2 YYEEEE. The CDR3 consists of 13 residues. Based on the CDR3 plus reference TRBV5-6 and TRBJ1-2, the full variable domain is DAGVTQSPTHLIKTRGQQVTLRCSPKSGHDTVSWYQQALGQGPQFIFQYYEEEERQRGNFPDRFSGHQFPNYSSELNVNALLLGDSALYLCASSLGGNYGYTFGSGTRLTVV.

Comment on this clone: The junction shows a germline mismatch at one end, possibly a read error. The genes are TRBV2 and TRBJ2-7; TRBD1 is a possible D gene (5 bases). The CDR3 is 14 residues long. Germline V CDR1 and CDR2: SNHLY, FYNNEI. CDR3 sequence: CASIGASSSYEQYF. The CDR3 region has the DNA TGTGCAAGCATTGGGGCGTCTAGCTCCTACGAGCAGTACTTC. The variable domain in full, completed from reference TRBV2 and TRBJ2-7, reads EPEVTQTPSHQVTQMGQEVILRCVPISNHLYFYWYRQILGQKVEFLVSFYNNEISEKSEIFDDQFSVERPDGSNFTLKIRSTKLEDSAMYFCASIGASSSYEQYFGPGTRLTVT.

Ten or more counts support this clone. The chain links TRBV6-1 to TRBJ2-2; no reliable D call. Germline CDR1 is MNHNS and CDR2 is SASEGT. The CDR3 runs to 13 residues. V dropped 7 bases and J dropped 1 base, with 7 bases sitting between them. The CDR3 protein is CASTRQNTGELFF. CDR3 in DNA: TGTGCCAGCACCCGACAGAACACCGGGGAGCTGTTTTTT.

About this clone: At one of its ends the junction is not consistent with the germline gene, which may arise from a read error. The V gene is TRBV4-3, the J gene TRBJ2-2; TRBD2 agrees at 10 bases. The CDR3 is 18 residues long. CDR1 LGHNA and CDR2 YSLEER come from the germline V gene. The CDR3 protein is CSSSQEALAGCVTGELFF. The CDR3 nucleotides are TGCTCCAGCAGCCAAGAGGCACTAGCGGGATGTGTCACCGGGGAGCTGTTTTTT.

The chain uses TRBV11-2 and TRBJ2-3; 8 bases agree with TRBD2. V was pared by 2 bases and J by 0 bases, with 4 bases of the junction left unmatched. Per germline, CDR1 SGHAT and CDR2 FQNNGV. The CDR3 covers 16 residues. This CDR3 is CASSLLPSGSTDTQYF. The CDR3 bases are TGTGCCAGCAGCTTACTTCCTAGCGGGAGCACAGATACGCAGTATTTT.

The chain recombines TRBV6-4 with TRBJ2-2; 8 bases fit TRBD2. Germline-derived CDR1 and CDR2 are MRHNA and SNTAGT. V gave up 5 bases and J gave up 6 bases; unmatched junction bases: 2. The CDR3 is made up of 13 amino acids. The DNA for the CDR3 is TGTGCCAGCAGTTTGCGGGAGGCCGGGGAGCTGTTTTTT. This sequence encodes CASSLREAGELFF.

At least ten counts were recorded for this clone. The rearrangement uses TRBV2 and TRBJ1-2; TRBD1 matches at 8 bases. The CDR3 length is 15 residues. The V gene end was trimmed by 6 bases and the J gene end by 5 bases; junction bases not matched to a gene: 11. In germline, CDR1 is SNHLY, CDR2 FYNNEI. CDR3 sequence: CASRPGQGRFYGYTF. The DNA for the CDR3 is TGTGCCAGCAGACCCGGACAGGGAAGGTTTTATGGCTACACCTTC.

Ten or more counts support this clone. The genes are TRBV19 and TRBJ1-1; tentative D call: TRBD1 (5 bases). V dropped 6 bases and J dropped 8 bases, with 25 bases sitting between them. The CDR3 contains 16 residues. The germline CDR1 and CDR2 sequences are LNHDA and SQIVND (reference sequence). Here the CDR3 DNA reads TGTGCCAGTAGGAGGTTCAACCGGGACTGGCAAAGGGAAGCTTTCTTT. Its protein is CASRRFNRDWQREAFF.

This clone has only a few counts. The chain joins TRBV6-2 or TRBV6-3 to TRBJ2-1; D may be TRBD2 (6 bases). CDR3 length: 18 residues. Germline V lookup: CDR1 MNHEY, CDR2 SVGEGT. Trimming pared 5 bases from V and 4 bases from J, leaving 24 bases between. The CDR3 DNA follows: TGTGCCAGCAGTAACACCGCAGGGACTCCCTCACCGTACAATGAGCAGTTCTTC. Amino acid sequence: CASSNTAGTPSPYNEQFF.

This clone has a count of ten or more. The rearrangement links TRBV12-3 or TRBV12-4 to TRBJ2-5; 9 nucleotides agree with TRBD2. The CDR3 spans 14 residues. Trimming at V came to 7 bases and at J to 5 bases, leaving 8 bases not matched to a gene. The CDR3: CASNPAGGAETQYF. The CDR3 nucleotides are TGTGCCAGCAACCCAGCGGGGGGAGCGGAGACCCAGTACTTC.

This clone has a count of ten or more. The rearrangement uses TRBV24-1 and TRBJ2-3; unclear D gene. The V gene's germline CDR1 is KGHDR and CDR2 SFDVKD. V was cut by 3 bases and J by 2 bases, with 5 bases left in between. This CDR3 contains 13 residues. CDR3 sequence reads: CATSDPPTDTQYF. The CDR3 DNA follows: TGTGCCACCAGTGATCCCCCCACAGATACGCAGTATTTT.

This rearrangement joins TRBV11-3 to TRBJ2-3; the D is unclear. V was trimmed by 6 bases and J by 6 bases, leaving 10 bases between them. This CDR3 is 12 amino acids long. The germline V gene encodes CDR1 SGHNT and CDR2 YENEEA. The CDR3 DNA follows: TGTGCCAGCAGTAGAGATGGGGATACGCAGTATTTT. It codes for CASSRDGDTQYF.

The V and J genes are TRBV5-1 and TRBJ1-2; D gene unclear. V was cut by 0 bases and J by 7 bases, with 19 bases left in between. Germline V gene sequence: CDR1 SGHRS, CDR2 YFSETQ. The CDR3 has 16 amino acids. CDR3 amino acids: CASSLDQGGSVGGYTF. The CDR3 DNA sequence: TGCGCCAGCAGCTTGGATCAAGGAGGCTCGGTCGGTGGCTACACCTTC.

CDR3 sequence (DNA): TGTGCCAGCAGACGTACAGGGAGCTCCTATAATTCACCCCTCCACTTT. Translation: CASRRTGSSYNSPLHF. The chain couples TRBV28 to TRBJ1-6; D might be TRBD1 (6 bases). Deletions cut 6 bases from V and 0 bases from J, with 12 bases between. CDR3 length: 16 residues. In germline, CDR1 is MDHEN, CDR2 SYDVKM.

The rearrangement uses TRBV4-2 and TRBJ2-7; D may be TRBD2 (6 bases). The V end lost 1 base, the J end lost 7 bases, and 20 bases lay between the germline ends. The CDR3 is 16 residues long. The germline V gene has CDR1 LGHNA and CDR2 YNFKEQ. The CDR3 is CASSQGPGTSDGEQYF. CDR3 DNA sequence: TGTGCCAGCAGCCAAGGGCCCGGGACTTCCGACGGAGAGCAGTACTTC.

This rearrangement joins TRBV14 to TRBJ1-1; D may be TRBD1 (5 bases). Trimming shortened V by 4 bases and J by 4 bases, and 10 bases separated the two germline ends. Germline lookup yields CDR1 SGHDN and CDR2 FVKESK. This CDR3 comprises 13 residues. The DNA of the CDR3 is TGTGCCAGCAGCCCGGGGGTAGGCACTGAAGCTTTCTTT. Translated: CASSPGVGTEAFF.

This clone was detected only a few times. This may stem from a read error, because a much larger clone lies one nucleotide away. The rearrangement links TRBV14 to TRBJ1-6; 7 bases are a match to TRBD1. Germline V gives CDR1 SGHDN, CDR2 FVKESK. Trimming took 8 bases from V and 7 from J; bases not matched to a gene: 8. CDR3 length: 14 amino acids. CDR3 sequence: CASGYEGGNSPLHF. For the CDR3, the DNA is TGTGCCAGCGGCTATGAAGGGGGCAATTCACCCCTCCACTTT.

The chain carries TRBV20-1 and TRBJ2-7; D is perhaps TRBD1 (5 bases). The CDR3 sequence is 16 residues long. The germline CDR1 and CDR2 sequences are DFQATT and SNEGSKA (reference sequence). Trimming cost V 5 bases and J 2 bases, with 22 bases left between them. The CDR3 loop reads CSADDLRASRTYEQYF. CDR3 DNA sequence: TGCAGTGCTGACGATCTCAGGGCCTCGAGGACCTACGAGCAGTACTTC.

This clone was counted only a few times. The V gene is TRBV6-6, the J gene TRBJ1-6; 8 bases agree with TRBD1. The germline gives CDR1 MNHNY, CDR2 SVGAGI (reference sequence). CDR3 size: 15 residues. Trimming removed 2 bases from V and 8 bases from J; junction bases left unmatched: 5. CDR3 sequence: CASSYTTGEDSPLHF. The CDR3 DNA is TGTGCCAGCAGTTACACGACAGGGGAGGATTCACCCCTCCACTTT.